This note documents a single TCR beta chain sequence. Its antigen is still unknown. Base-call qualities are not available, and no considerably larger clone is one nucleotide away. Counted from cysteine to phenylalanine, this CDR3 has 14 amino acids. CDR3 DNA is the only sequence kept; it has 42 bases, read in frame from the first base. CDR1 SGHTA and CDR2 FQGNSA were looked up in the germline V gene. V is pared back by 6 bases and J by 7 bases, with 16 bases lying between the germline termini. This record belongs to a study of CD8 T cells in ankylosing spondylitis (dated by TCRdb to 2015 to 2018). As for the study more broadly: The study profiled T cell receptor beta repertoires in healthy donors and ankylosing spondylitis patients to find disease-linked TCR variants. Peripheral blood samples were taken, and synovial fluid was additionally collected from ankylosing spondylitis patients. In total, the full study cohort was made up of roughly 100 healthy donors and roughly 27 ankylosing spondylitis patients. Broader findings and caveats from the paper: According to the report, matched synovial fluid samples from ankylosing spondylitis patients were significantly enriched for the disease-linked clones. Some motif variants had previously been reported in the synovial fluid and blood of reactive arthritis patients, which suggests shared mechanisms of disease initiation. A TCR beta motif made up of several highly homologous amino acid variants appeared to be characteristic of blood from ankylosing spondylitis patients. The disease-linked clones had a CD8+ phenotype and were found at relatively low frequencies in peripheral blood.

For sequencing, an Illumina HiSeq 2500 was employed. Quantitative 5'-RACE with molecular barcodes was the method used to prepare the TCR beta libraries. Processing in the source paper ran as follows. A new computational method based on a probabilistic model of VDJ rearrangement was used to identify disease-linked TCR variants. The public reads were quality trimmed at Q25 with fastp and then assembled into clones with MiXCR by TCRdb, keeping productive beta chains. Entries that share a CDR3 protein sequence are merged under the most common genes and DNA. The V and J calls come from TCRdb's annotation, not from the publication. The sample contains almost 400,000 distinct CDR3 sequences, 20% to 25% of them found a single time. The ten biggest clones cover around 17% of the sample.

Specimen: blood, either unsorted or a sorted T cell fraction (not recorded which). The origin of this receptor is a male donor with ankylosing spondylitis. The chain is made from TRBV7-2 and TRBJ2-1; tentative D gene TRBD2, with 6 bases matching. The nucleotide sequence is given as TGTGCCAGCAGTTTAACCGGGGGACGGAATGAGCAGTTCTTC. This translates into CASSLTGGRNEQFF.